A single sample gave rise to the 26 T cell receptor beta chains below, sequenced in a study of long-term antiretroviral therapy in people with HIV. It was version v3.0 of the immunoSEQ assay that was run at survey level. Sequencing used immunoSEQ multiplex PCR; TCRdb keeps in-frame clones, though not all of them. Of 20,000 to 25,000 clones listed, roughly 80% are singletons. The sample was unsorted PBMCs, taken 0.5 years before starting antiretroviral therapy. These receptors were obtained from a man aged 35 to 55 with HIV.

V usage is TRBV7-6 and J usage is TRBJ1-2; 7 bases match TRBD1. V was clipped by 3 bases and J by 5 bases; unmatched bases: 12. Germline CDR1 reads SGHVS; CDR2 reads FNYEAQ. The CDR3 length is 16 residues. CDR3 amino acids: CASSFLPGGPFYGYTF. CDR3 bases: TGTGCCAGCAGCTTCTTACCAGGGGGTCCCTTTTATGGCTACACCTTC.

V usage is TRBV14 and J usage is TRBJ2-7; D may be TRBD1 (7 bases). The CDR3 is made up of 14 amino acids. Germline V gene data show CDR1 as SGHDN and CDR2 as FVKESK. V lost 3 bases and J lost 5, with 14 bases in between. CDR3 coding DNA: TGTGCCAGCAGCCATTGGAGGGGGCGCGACGAGCAGTACTTC. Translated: CASSHWRGRDEQYF.

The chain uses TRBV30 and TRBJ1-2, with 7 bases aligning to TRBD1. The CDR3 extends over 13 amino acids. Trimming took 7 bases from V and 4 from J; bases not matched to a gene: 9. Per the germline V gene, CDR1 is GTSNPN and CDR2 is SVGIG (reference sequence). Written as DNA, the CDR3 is TGTGCCTACTCCCGGGACAGACCCTATGGCTACACCTTC. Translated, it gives CAYSRDRPYGYTF.

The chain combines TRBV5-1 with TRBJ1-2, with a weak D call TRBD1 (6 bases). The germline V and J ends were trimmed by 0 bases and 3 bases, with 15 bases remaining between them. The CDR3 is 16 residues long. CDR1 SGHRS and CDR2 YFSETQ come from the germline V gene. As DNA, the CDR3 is TGCGCCAGCAGCTTGGATCCGACAGGAAAATACTATGGCTACACCTTC. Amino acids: CASSLDPTGKYYGYTF.

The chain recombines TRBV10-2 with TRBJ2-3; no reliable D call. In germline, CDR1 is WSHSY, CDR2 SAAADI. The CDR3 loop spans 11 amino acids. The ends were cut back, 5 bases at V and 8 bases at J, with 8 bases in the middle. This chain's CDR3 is CASSPGGTQYF. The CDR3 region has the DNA TGCGCCAGCAGTCCAGGCGGTACGCAGTATTTT.

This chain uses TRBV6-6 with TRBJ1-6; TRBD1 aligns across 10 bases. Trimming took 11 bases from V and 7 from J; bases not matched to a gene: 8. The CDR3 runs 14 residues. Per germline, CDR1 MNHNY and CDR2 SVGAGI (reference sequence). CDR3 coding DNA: TGTGCCGTAACGGACAGGGGGGGAAATTCACCCCTCCACTTT. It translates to CAVTDRGGNSPLHF.

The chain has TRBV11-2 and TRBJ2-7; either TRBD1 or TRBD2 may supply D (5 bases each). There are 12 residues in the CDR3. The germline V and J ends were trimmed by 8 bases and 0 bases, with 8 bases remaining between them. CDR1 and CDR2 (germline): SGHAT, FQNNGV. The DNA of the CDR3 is TGTGCCAGCGGGGGAACCTCCTACGAGCAGTACTTC. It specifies CASGGTSYEQYF.

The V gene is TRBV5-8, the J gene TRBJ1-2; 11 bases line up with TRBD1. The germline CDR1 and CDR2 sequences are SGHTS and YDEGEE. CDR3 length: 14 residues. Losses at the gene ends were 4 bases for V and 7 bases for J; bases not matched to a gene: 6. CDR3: CASSPDRGLGGYTF. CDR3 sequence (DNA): TGTGCCAGCAGCCCGGACAGGGGGCTGGGTGGCTACACCTTC.

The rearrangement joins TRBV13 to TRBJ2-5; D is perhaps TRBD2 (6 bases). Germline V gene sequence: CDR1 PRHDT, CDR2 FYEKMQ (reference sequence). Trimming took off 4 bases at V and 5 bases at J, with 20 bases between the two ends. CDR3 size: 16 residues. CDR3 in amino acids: CASSSGAGGRRETQYF. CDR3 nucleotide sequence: TGTGCCAGCAGCTCTGGGGCCGGAGGGCGTAGGGAGACCCAGTACTTC.

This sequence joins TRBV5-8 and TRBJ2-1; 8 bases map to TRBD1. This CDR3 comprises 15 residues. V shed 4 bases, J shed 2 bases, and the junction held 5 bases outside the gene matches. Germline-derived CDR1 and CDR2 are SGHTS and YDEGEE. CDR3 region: CASSIGQGTYNEQFF. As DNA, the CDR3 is TGTGCCAGCAGCATAGGACAGGGCACCTACAATGAGCAGTTCTTC.

The CDR3 protein is CASSLSPPYEQYF. The DNA for the CDR3 is TGCGCCAGCAGCTTAAGCCCGCCCTACGAGCAGTACTTC. The V and J genes are TRBV5-1 and TRBJ2-7; D gene unclear. CDR1 is SGHRS and CDR2 is YFSETQ in the germline V gene. V gave up 2 bases and J gave up 2 bases, with 8 bases separating them. This CDR3 comprises 13 residues.

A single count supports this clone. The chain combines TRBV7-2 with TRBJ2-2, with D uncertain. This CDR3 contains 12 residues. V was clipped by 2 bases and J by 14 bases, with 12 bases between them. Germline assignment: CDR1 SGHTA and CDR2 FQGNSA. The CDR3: CASSLRQPPLFF. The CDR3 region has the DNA TGTGCCAGCAGCTTACGACAACCCCCACTGTTTTTT.

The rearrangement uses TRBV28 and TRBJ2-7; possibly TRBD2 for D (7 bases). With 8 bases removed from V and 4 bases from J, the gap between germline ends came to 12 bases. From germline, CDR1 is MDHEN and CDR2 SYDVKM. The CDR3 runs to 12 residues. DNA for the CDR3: TGTGCCAGCCGGGGGGCGTTTTACGAGCAGTACTTC. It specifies CASRGAFYEQYF. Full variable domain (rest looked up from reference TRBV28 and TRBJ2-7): DVKVTQSSRYLVKRTGEKVFLECVQDMDHENMFWYRQDPGLGLRLIYFSYDVKMKEKGDIPEGYSVSREKKERFSLILESASTNQTSMYLCASRGAFYEQYFGPGTRLTVT.

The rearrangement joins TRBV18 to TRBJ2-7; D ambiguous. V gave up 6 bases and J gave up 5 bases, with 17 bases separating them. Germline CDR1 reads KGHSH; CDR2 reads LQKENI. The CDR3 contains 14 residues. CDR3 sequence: CASSPPARNDEQYF. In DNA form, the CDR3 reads TGTGCCAGCTCGCCCCCAGCTAGGAACGACGAGCAGTACTTC.

Here the CDR3 reads CASSPFSTDTQYF. The CDR3 DNA reads TGTGCCAGTAGCCCCTTTAGCACAGATACGCAGTATTTT. J is TRBJ2-3 and V is TRBV19; D is unresolved. The CDR3 covers 13 residues. Germline V lookup: CDR1 LNHDA, CDR2 SQIVND (reference sequence). Trimming shortened V by 6 bases and J by 0 bases, and 7 bases separated the two germline ends.

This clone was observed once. The CDR3 coding sequence is TGTGCCAGCAGCCCCCGACAGATTAATGAAGCTTTCTTT. It is translated as CASSPRQINEAFF. The chain is built from TRBV11-2 and TRBJ1-1, with a possible D match to TRBD1 (5 bases). The V end lost 5 bases, the J end lost 7 bases, and 14 bases lay between the germline ends. Germline CDR1 is SGHAT and CDR2 is FQNNGV. CDR3 length: 13 residues.

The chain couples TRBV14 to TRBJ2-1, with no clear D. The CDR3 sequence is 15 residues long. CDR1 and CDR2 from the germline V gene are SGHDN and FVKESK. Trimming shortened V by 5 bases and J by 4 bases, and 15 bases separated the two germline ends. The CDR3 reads CASSERVSVYNEQFF. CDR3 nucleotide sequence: TGTGCCAGCAGCGAAAGAGTTTCCGTTTACAATGAGCAGTTCTTC.

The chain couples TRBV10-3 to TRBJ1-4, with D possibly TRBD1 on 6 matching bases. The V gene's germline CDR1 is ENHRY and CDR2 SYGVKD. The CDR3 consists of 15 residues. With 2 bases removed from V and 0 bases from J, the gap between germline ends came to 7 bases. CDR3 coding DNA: TGTGCCATCAGTGAGGAGGGGGCAACTAATGAAAAACTGTTTTTT. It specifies CAISEEGATNEKLFF.

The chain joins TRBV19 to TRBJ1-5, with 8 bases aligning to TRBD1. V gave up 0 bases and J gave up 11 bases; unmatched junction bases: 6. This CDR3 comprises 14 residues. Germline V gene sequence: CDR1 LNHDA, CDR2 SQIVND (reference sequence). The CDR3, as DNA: TGTGCCAGTAGTATAGACGGCGGGACAGGAGCCCAGCATTTT. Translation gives CASSIDGGTGAQHF.

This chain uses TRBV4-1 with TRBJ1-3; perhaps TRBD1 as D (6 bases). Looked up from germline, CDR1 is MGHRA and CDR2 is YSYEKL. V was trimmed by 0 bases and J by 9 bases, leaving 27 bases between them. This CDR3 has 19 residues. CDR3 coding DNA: TGCGCCAGCAGCCAAGATAACAGGGAAGAACAGTATAGCCGGGCCACCATATATTTT. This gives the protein CASSQDNREEQYSRATIYF.

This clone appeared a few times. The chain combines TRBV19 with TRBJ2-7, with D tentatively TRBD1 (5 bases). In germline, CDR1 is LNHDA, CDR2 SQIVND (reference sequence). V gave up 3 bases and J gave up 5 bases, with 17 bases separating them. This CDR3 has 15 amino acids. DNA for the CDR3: TGTGCCAGTAGTATGGCGTACAGAAGGGGCCACGAGCAGTACTTC. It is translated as CASSMAYRRGHEQYF.

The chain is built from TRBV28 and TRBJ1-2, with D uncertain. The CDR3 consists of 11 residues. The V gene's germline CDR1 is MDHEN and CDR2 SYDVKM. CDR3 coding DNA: TGTACCACGGAGGGTTATCGTGGCTACACCTTC. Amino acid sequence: CTTEGYRGYTF.

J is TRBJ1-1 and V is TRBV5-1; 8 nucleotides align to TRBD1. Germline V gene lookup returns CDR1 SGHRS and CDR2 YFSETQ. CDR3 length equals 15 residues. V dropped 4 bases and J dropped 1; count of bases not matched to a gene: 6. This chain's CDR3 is CASSRTGQGNTEAFF. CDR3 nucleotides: TGCGCCAGCAGCAGGACAGGACAGGGGAACACTGAAGCTTTCTTT.

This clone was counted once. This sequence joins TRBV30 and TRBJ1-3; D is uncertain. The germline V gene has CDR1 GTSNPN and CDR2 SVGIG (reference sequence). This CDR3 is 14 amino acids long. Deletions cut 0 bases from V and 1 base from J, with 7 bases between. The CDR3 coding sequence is TGTGCCTGGAGTGTCGGGGTTTCTGGAAACACCATATATTTT. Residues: CAWSVGVSGNTIYF.

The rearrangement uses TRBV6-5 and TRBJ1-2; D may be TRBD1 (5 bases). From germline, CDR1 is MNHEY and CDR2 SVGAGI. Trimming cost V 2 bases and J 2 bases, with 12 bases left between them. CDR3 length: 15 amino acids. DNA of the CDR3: TGTGCCAGCAGTTACCTTTCCCGGGACAACTATGGCTACACCTTC. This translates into CASSYLSRDNYGYTF.

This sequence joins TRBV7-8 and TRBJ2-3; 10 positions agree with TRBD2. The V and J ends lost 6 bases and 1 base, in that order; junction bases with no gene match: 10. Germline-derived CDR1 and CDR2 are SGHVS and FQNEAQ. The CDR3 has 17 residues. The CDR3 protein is CASRQSTSGARTDTQYF. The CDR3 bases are TGTGCCAGCAGACAAAGCACTAGCGGGGCTCGCACAGATACGCAGTATTTT.